This record covers a single T cell receptor beta chain. Its cognate antigen is unknown. This sample is part of a study of shared clonotypes between healthy human individuals. Study results and limitations: Naive subsets, compared against memory subsets, generally had larger estimated richness values.

Replicate PCRs from sorted subsets contained 200 ng DNA, which is roughly 30,000 T cell genomes. Clones were sequenced by immunoSEQ multiplex PCR, and TCRdb holds only the in-frame ones, with some missing. The sample yields about 680,000 clones, roughly 94% seen once. Naive CD8 isolation took CD45RO-negative cells positively selected for CCR7 and excluded terminally differentiated effector memory CD45RA+ cells. The ends were cut back, 0 bases at V and 7 bases at J, with 8 bases in the middle. Looked up from germline, CDR1 is SGHRS and CDR2 is YFSETQ. CDR3 length: 13 amino acids. The material sequenced was naive CD8+ T cells sorted from blood. The sequence derives from a man younger than 45 in good health. The chain combines TRBV5-1 with TRBJ2-1; D is undetermined. CDR3 sequence reads: CASSLAPGNEQFF. CDR3 nucleotide sequence: TGCGCCAGCAGCTTGGCCCCAGGTAATGAGCAGTTCTTC.